This TCR beta chain was obtained from a study of cytomegalovirus exposure and HLA in healthy donors. Across the study: Membership in the Caucasian-associated ancestry cluster was found for around 85% of around 380 genotyped donors. Overall study findings and caveats: What TCR beta sequences reportedly achieved was accurate prediction of HLA-A and HLA-B alleles in most subjects. An ancestry cluster, one associated with Asian ancestry, reportedly showed fewer N-insertions than the approximately 650-donor mean in a later analysis.

With regard to this clone: Its specificity is unknown.

This CDR3 is 13 amino acids long. Germline CDR1 and CDR2: GTSNPN and SVGIG (reference sequence). Trimming cost V 3 bases and J 8 bases; bases outside gene matches: 8. 13 Jbeta primers and 60 Vbeta primers were used for the PCR. Repertoires were generated with immunoSEQ multiplex PCR, while TCRdb's copy carries only in-frame clones and drops some. The repertoire has about 150,000 clones, about 80% of them found once; the top ten carry 5% to 7.5%. Sequencing was carried out using PBMCs. The chain has TRBV30 and TRBJ1-2, with TRBD1 matching over 8 bases. The clonotype comes from a woman between 50 and 59 years old in good health and CMV-seropositive. The DNA for the CDR3 is TGTGCCTGGAGCGTAACAGGGGGTGGGGGCTACACCTTC. Encoded protein: CAWSVTGGGGYTF.